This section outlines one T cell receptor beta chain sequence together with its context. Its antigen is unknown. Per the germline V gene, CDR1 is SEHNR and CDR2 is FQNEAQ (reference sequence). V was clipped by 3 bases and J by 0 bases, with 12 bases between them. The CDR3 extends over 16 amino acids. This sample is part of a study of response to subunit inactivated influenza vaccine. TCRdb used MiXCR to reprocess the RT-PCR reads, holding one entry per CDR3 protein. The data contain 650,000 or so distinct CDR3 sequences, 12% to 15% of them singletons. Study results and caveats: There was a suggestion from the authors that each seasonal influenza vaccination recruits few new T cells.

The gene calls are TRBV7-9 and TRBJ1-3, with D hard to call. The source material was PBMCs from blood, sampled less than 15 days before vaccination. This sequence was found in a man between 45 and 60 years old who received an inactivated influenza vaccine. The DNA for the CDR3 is TGTGCCAGCAGCTTCCTTGAAAAAACCTCTGGAAACACCATATATTTT. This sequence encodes CASSFLEKTSGNTIYF.